The 17 T cell receptor beta chains presented below share a single source sample, sequenced in a study of blood T cell repertoires in COVID-19 (dated by TCRdb to 2018 to 2020). Libraries were constructed by the immunoSEQ multiplex PCR assay. TCRdb re-hosts the immuneACCESS table, in-frame sequences only. Its copies lack some clones; in the studies checked, an unresolved V gene accounts for under half of them, and the cause for the rest is not known. The sample contains about 230,000 clones, nearly 90% of them found a single time. The biggest ten clones account for roughly 12% of the sample. Material: peripheral blood. These receptors came from a woman between 18 and 30 years old who had recovered from COVID-19.

The rearrangement joins TRBV12-5 to TRBJ1-2, with TRBD1 as a possible D gene (6 bases). CDR1 LGHNT and CDR2 FRNRAP come from the germline V gene. This CDR3 comprises 17 residues. Deletions cut 2 bases from V and 6 bases from J, with 22 bases between. The CDR3 spells CASGLSEWGLSMDGYTF. The CDR3 coding sequence is TGTGCTAGTGGTTTGAGTGAATGGGGGCTTTCTATGGATGGCTACACCTTC.

This clone was seen only once. The gene calls are TRBV7-2 and TRBJ1-6, with D perhaps TRBD1 (6 bases). Germline V gene data show CDR1 as SGHTA and CDR2 as FQGNSA. Trimming shortened V by 8 bases and J by 4 bases, and 15 bases separated the two germline ends. This CDR3 spans 15 amino acids. In nucleotides, the CDR3 is TGTGCCAGCGGGACGGGACAAACATATAATTCACCCCTCCACTTT. It yields the protein CASGTGQTYNSPLHF.

The CDR3 loop reads CAWSGGSASGSGSYEQYF. CDR3 coding DNA: TGTGCCTGGAGTGGGGGTTCGGCTAGCGGGAGCGGGAGCTACGAGCAGTACTTC. The J gene is TRBJ2-7, the V gene TRBV30; 10 bases align to TRBD2. V was clipped by 1 base and J by 3 bases; unmatched bases: 15. In germline, CDR1 is GTSNPN, CDR2 SVGIG (reference sequence). This CDR3 is built from 18 residues. The variable domain in full, with the rest retrieved from reference TRBV30 and TRBJ2-7, is SQTIHQWPATLVQPVGSPLSLECTVEGTSNPNLYWYRQAAGRGLQLLFYSVGIGQISSEVPQNLSASRPQDRQFILSSKKLLLSDSGFYLCAWSGGSASGSGSYEQYFGPGTRLTVT.

This rearrangement joins TRBV18 to TRBJ1-2; D is uncertain. The CDR3 sequence is 11 residues long. The germline gives CDR1 KGHSH, CDR2 LQKENI. Trimming took off 4 bases at V and 7 bases at J, with 7 bases between the two ends. The CDR3 nucleotides are TGTGCCAGCTCACGGCAATCTGGCTACACCTTC. It translates to CASSRQSGYTF. Full variable domain (remainder filled in from reference TRBV18 and TRBJ1-2): NAGVMQNPRHLVRRRGQEARLRCSPMKGHSHVYWYRQLPEEGLKFMVYLQKENIIDESGMPKERFSAEFPKEGPSILRIQQVVRGDSAAYFCASSRQSGYTFGSGTRLTVV.

The chain employs TRBV4-3 and TRBJ2-7, with D possibly TRBD2 on 5 matching bases. Germline assignment: CDR1 LGHNA and CDR2 YSLEER. This CDR3 is 15 amino acids long. The V end lost 2 bases, the J end lost 0 bases, and 11 bases lay between the germline ends. The CDR3, as DNA: TGCGCCAGCAGCCAAAACCGGGATACCTCCTACGAGCAGTACTTC. Translation: CASSQNRDTSYEQYF.

The V call is TRBV4-3, the J call TRBJ2-7; 11 bases are shared with TRBD1. V gave up 3 bases and J gave up 3 bases; unmatched junction bases: 4. Germline V gene data show CDR1 as LGHNA and CDR2 as YSLEER. CDR3 length equals 15 residues. CDR3 coding DNA: TGCGCCAGCAGCCAGACCGGGACAGGGGGCTACGAGCAGTACTTC. Protein: CASSQTGTGGYEQYF.

This rearrangement joins TRBV9 to TRBJ1-1; D is perhaps TRBD1 (5 bases). This CDR3 comprises 16 residues. V lost 3 bases to trimming and J lost 0 bases, with 15 bases between them. Germline V CDR1 and CDR2: SGDLS, YYNGEE. This chain's CDR3 is CASSGGVSNMNTEAFF. The CDR3 region has the DNA TGTGCCAGCAGCGGGGGGGTTTCGAACATGAACACTGAAGCTTTCTTT.

The gene calls are TRBV3-1 (or the pseudogene TRBV3-2) and TRBJ2-7, with 8 bases identical to TRBD2. J was trimmed by 5 bases and V by 2 bases; bases with no gene match: 5. The CDR3 totals 14 residues. Germline V gives CDR1 LGHDT, CDR2 YNNKEL (reference sequence). The CDR3 region has the DNA TGTGCCAGCAGCCAATTGGCGGGAGGCCACGAGCAGTACTTC. This translates into CASSQLAGGHEQYF.

The chain couples TRBV7-2 to TRBJ2-5; D possibly corresponds to TRBD2 (5 bases). Germline assignment: CDR1 SGHTA and CDR2 FQGNSA. The ends were cut back, 8 bases at V and 1 base at J, with 14 bases in the middle. CDR3 length: 14 amino acids. This CDR3 reads CASGSGRLQETQYF. The CDR3 nucleotides read TGTGCCAGCGGGTCGGGGAGACTCCAAGAGACCCAGTACTTC.

The V and J genes are TRBV5-1 and TRBJ1-1, with 7 bases lining up with TRBD1. Germline V gene sequence: CDR1 SGHRS, CDR2 YFSETQ. This CDR3 comprises 14 residues. V lost 3 bases, J lost 1 base, and 3 bases stayed unmatched. CDR3 DNA: TGCGCCAGCAGCTGGGGACAGACGAACACTGAAGCTTTCTTT. Translated: CASSWGQTNTEAFF.

J is TRBJ2-3 and V is TRBV7-8, with 9 bases that match TRBD2. From germline, CDR1 is SGHVS and CDR2 FQNEAQ. Unmatched junction bases numbered 4, after V lost 7 bases and J lost 2 bases. The CDR3 extends over 14 amino acids. As DNA, the CDR3 is TGTGCCAGCATAGCGGGGGTATACACAGATACGCAGTATTTT. Translated: CASIAGVYTDTQYF. The full variable domain, its missing parts supplied by reference TRBV7-8 and TRBJ2-3, is GAGVSQSPRYKVAKRGQDVALRCDPISGHVSLFWYQQALGQGPEFLTYFQNEAQLDKSGLPSDRFFAERPEGSVSTLKIQRTQQEDSAVYLCASIAGVYTDTQYFGPGTRLTVL.

The chain couples TRBV14 to TRBJ2-7; D gene uncertain. CDR3 length: 14 residues. Germline CDR1 SGHDN, CDR2 FVKESK. The V end was cut by 4 bases, the J end by 2 bases, with 12 bases between. CDR3 loop: CASSPLDKTYEQYF. CDR3 DNA sequence: TGTGCCAGCAGCCCACTTGACAAGACCTACGAGCAGTACTTC.

This clone was seen just once. The gene calls are TRBV6-5 and TRBJ2-7; D is uncertain. The CDR3 runs 13 residues. The germline CDR1 and CDR2 sequences are MNHEY and SVGAGI. Trimming removed 6 bases at V and 2 bases at J, with 11 bases between. This CDR3 reads CASRLSATYEQYF. CDR3 in DNA: TGTGCCAGCAGGCTAAGCGCTACCTACGAGCAGTACTTC.

The V gene is TRBV25-1, the J gene TRBJ2-1; D perhaps matches TRBD2 (6 bases). The V and J ends lost 4 bases and 5 bases respectively, with 24 bases between them. Germline V gene data show CDR1 as MGHDK and CDR2 as SYGVNS. The CDR3 has 18 amino acids. CDR3 loop: CASSVTPPRLVGNNEQFF. The DNA of the CDR3 is TGTGCCAGCAGTGTTACTCCCCCGCGACTAGTCGGGAACAATGAGCAGTTCTTC.

A few counts support this clone. This chain links TRBV7-2 with TRBJ2-7; the D gene is possibly TRBD1 (6 bases). The CDR3 runs to 16 residues. Germline V gene sequence: CDR1 SGHTA, CDR2 FQGNSA. The V gene lost 8 bases and the J gene lost 0 bases, with 20 bases spanning the gap. In nucleotides, the CDR3 is TGTGCCAGCTCCATCGCGACAGGCCCCCGCTCCTACGAGCAGTACTTC. Encoded protein: CASSIATGPRSYEQYF.

The V gene is TRBV3-1 (or the pseudogene TRBV3-2), the J gene TRBJ1-5, with D unclear. CDR3 length equals 15 residues. Germline loops: CDR1 LGHDT, CDR2 YNNKEL (reference sequence). V was pared by 1 base and J by 1 base, with 8 bases between. CDR3 amino acids: CASSQVPGSNQPQHF. The CDR3 DNA sequence: TGTGCCAGCAGCCAAGTTCCGGGGAGCAATCAGCCCCAGCATTTT.

This clone was detected only a few times. The J gene is TRBJ1-6, the V gene TRBV4-2, with D hard to call. V was clipped by 0 bases and J by 8 bases, with 8 bases between them. The germline V gene has CDR1 LGHNA and CDR2 YNFKEQ. The CDR3 has 14 amino acids. The CDR3 region is CASSQDRRDSPLHF. The CDR3 DNA follows: TGTGCCAGCAGCCAAGATCGGAGGGATTCACCCCTCCACTTT.